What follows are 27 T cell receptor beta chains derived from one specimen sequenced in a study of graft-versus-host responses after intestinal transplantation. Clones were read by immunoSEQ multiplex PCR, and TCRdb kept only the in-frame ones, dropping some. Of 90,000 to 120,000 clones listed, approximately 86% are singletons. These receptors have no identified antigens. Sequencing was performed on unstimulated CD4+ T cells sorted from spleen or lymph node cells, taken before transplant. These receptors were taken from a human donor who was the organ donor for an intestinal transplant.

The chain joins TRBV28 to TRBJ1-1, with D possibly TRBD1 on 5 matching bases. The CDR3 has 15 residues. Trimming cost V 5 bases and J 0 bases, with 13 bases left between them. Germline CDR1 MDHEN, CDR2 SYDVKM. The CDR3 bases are TGTGCCAGCAGTCCCCGAGGGGAGGTGAACACTGAAGCTTTCTTT. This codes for CASSPRGEVNTEAFF.

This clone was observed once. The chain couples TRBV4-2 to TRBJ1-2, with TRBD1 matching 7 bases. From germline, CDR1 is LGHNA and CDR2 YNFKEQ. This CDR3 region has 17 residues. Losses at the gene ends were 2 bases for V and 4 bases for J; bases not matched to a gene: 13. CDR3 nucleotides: TGTGCCAGCAGCCAATCACGCGATGAGGGGGCCCTCTATGGCTACACCTTC. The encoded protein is CASSQSRDEGALYGYTF.

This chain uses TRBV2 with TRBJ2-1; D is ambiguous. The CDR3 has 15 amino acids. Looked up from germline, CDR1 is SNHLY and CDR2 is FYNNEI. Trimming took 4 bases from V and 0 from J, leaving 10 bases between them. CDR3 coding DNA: TGTGCCAGCAGTGTTCCCGATAGCTCCTACAATGAGCAGTTCTTC. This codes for CASSVPDSSYNEQFF.

The CDR3 protein is CASSREGLGQETQYF. The CDR3, as DNA: TGTGCCAGCAGCCGAGAGGGGCTGGGACAAGAGACCCAGTACTTC. The chain uses TRBV9 and TRBJ2-5; D may match TRBD1 or TRBD2 (5 bases each). The CDR3 length is 15 residues. The germline V gene encodes CDR1 SGDLS and CDR2 YYNGEE. V was clipped by 4 bases and J by 2 bases, with 15 bases between them.

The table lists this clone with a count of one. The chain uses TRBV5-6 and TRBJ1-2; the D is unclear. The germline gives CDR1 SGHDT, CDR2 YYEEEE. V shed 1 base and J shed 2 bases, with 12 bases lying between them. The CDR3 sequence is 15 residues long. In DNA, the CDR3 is TGTGCCAGCAGCTTGACGGGAGCCATAAACTATGGCTACACCTTC. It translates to CASSLTGAINYGYTF.

In DNA form, the CDR3 reads TGCGCCAGCAGCCATTGGACAGGGGACTATGGCTACACCTTC. This codes for CASSHWTGDYGYTF. The V call is TRBV4-1, the J call TRBJ1-2; 9 bases line up with TRBD1. The CDR3 runs 14 residues. After removal of 3 bases from V and 3 bases from J, the junction contained 2 bases not matched to a gene. Germline V lookup: CDR1 MGHRA, CDR2 YSYEKL.

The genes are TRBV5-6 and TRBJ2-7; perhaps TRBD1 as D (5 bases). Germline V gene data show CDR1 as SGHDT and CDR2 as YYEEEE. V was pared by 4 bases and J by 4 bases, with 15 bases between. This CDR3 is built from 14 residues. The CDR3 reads CASSRGQDPYEQYF. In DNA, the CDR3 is TGTGCCAGCAGCCGAGGACAAGACCCTTACGAGCAGTACTTC.

The CDR3 DNA reads TGTGCCATCAGCCAGGGACTAGCGGGATCGTACGAGCAGTACTTC. It encodes CAISQGLAGSYEQYF. The chain is built from TRBV10-3 and TRBJ2-7; TRBD2 matches at 13 bases. CDR1 and CDR2 from the germline V gene are ENHRY and SYGVKD. Trimming cost V 6 bases and J 4 bases; bases outside gene matches: 6. The CDR3 sequence is 15 residues long.

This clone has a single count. The CDR3 sequence is CASGPHQPQHF. In DNA, the CDR3 is TGTGCTAGTGGTCCCCATCAGCCCCAGCATTTT. The chain recombines TRBV12-5 with TRBJ1-5; D remains ambiguous. The CDR3 loop spans 11 amino acids. V was cut by 5 bases and J by 5 bases, with 4 bases left in between. Germline V gives CDR1 LGHNT, CDR2 FRNRAP.

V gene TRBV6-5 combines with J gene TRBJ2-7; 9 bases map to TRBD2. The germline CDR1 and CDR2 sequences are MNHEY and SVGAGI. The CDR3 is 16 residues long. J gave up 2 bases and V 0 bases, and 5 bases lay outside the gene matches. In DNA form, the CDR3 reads TGTGCCAGCAGTTACTCGAGACTAGCGGAAACCTACGAGCAGTACTTC. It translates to CASSYSRLAETYEQYF.

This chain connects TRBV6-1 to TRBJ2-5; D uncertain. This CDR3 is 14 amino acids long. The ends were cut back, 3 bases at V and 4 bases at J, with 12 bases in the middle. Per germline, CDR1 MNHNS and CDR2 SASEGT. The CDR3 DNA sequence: TGTGCCAGCAGTGATCCGGGTAGGACAGAGACCCAGTACTTC. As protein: CASSDPGRTETQYF.

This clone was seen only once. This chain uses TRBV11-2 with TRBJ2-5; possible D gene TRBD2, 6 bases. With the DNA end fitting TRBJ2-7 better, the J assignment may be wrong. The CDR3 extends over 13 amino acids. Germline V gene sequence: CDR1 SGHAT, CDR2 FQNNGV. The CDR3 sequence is CASSLAGKYEQYF. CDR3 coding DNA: TGTGCCAGCAGCCTGGCGGGGAAATACGAGCAGTACTTC.

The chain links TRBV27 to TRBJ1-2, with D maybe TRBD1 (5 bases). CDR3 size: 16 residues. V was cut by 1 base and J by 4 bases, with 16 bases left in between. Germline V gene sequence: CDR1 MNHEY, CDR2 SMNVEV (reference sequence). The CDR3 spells CASSLWGGTARYGYTF. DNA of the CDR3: TGTGCCAGCAGTTTATGGGGAGGGACCGCCCGCTATGGCTACACCTTC.

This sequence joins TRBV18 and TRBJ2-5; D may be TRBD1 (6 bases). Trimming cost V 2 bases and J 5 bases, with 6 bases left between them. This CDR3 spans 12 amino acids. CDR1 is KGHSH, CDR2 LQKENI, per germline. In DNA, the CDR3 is TGTGCCAGCTCACCAACAGGGGAGACCCAGTACTTC. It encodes CASSPTGETQYF.

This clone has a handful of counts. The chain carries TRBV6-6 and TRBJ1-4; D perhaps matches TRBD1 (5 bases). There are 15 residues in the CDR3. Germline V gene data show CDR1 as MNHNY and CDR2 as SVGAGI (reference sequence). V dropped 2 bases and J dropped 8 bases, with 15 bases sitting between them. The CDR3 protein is CASSYQGRVYEKLFF. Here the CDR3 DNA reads TGTGCCAGCAGTTACCAAGGCAGGGTTTACGAAAAACTGTTTTTT.

Written as DNA, the CDR3 is TGTGCCAGCAGCGTAGGGAAAGGGGGAAGGTATGGCTACACCTTC. This codes for CASSVGKGGRYGYTF. The V call is TRBV9, the J call TRBJ1-2; possibly TRBD1 for D (6 bases). This CDR3 is built from 15 residues. Germline lookup yields CDR1 SGDLS and CDR2 YYNGEE. With 0 bases removed from V and 5 bases from J, the gap between germline ends came to 14 bases. The variable domain in full, with the rest retrieved from reference TRBV9 and TRBJ1-2, is DSGVTQTPKHLITATGQRVTLRCSPRSGDLSVYWYQQSLDQGLQFLIQYYNGEERAKGNILERFSAQQFPDLHSELNLSSLELGDSALYFCASSVGKGGRYGYTFGSGTRLTVV.

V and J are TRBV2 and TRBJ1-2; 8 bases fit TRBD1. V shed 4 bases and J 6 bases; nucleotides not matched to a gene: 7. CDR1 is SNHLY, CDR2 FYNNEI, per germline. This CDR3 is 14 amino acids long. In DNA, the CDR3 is TGTGCCAGCAGTGTGTCTACAGGGGGGAATGGCTACACCTTC. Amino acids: CASSVSTGGNGYTF.

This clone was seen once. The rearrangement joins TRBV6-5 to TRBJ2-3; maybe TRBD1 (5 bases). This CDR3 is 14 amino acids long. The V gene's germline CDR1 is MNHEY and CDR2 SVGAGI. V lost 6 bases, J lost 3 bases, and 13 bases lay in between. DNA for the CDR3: TGTGCCAGCAGCCCACAGGTCGTGACAGATACGCAGTATTTT. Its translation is CASSPQVVTDTQYF.

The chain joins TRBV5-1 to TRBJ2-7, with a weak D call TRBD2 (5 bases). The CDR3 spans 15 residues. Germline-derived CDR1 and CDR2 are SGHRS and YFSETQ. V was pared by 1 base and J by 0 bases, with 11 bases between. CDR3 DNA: TGCGCCAGCAGCTTGAGGCCGGGGAGCTCCTACGAGCAGTACTTC. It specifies CASSLRPGSSYEQYF. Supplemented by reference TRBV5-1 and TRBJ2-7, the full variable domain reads KAGVTQTPRYLIKTRGQQVTLSCSPISGHRSVSWYQQTPGQGLQFLFEYFSETQRNKGNFPGRFSGRQFSNSRSEMNVSTLELGDSALYLCASSLRPGSSYEQYFGPGTRLTVT.

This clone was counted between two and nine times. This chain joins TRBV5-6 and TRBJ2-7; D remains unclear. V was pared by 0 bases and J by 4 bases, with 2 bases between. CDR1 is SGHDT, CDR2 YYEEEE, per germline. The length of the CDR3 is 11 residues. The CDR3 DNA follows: TGTGCCAGCAGCTTGGGGTACGAGCAGTACTTC. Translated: CASSLGYEQYF.

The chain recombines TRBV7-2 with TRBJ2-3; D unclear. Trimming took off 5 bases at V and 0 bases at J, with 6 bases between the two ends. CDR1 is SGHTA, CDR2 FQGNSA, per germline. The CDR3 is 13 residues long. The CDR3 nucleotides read TGTGCCAGCAGCCCCCTGAGCACAGATACGCAGTATTTT. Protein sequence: CASSPLSTDTQYF.

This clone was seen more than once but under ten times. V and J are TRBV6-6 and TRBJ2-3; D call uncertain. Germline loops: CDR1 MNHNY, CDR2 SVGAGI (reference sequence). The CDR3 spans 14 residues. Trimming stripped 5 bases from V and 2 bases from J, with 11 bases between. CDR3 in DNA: TGTGCCAGCAGTAATCTAGATTTCACAGATACGCAGTATTTT. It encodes CASSNLDFTDTQYF.

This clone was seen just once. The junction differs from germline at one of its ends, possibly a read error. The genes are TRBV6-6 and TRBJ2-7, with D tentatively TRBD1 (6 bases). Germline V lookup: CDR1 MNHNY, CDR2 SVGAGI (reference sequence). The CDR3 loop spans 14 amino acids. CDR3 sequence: CTSSYDRSSYEQYF. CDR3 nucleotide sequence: TGTACCAGCAGTTACGACAGGAGCTCCTACGAGCAGTACTTC.

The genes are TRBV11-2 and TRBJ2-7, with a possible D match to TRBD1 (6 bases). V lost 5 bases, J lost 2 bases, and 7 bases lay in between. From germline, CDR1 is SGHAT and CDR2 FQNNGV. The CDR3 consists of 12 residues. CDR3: CASSGQTYEQYF. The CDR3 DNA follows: TGTGCCAGCAGCGGACAGACCTACGAGCAGTACTTC.

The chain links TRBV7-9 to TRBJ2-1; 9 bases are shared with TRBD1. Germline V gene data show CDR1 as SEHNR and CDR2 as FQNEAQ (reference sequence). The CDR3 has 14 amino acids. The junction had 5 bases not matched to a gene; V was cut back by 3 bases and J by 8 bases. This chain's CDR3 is CASSLTGQGYEQFF. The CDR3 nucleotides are TGTGCCAGCAGCTTGACAGGACAGGGGTATGAGCAGTTCTTC.

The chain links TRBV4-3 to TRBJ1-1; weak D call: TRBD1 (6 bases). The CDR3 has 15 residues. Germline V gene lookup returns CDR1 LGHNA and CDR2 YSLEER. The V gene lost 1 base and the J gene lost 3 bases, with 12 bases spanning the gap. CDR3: CASSQGRTDHTEAFF. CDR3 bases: TGCGCCAGCAGCCAAGGCAGGACAGACCACACTGAAGCTTTCTTT.

CDR3 region: CASSSYTGRETQYF. CDR3 coding DNA: TGTGCCAGCAGCTCGTACACGGGCAGGGAGACCCAGTACTTC. This chain connects TRBV7-6 to TRBJ2-5; D gene ambiguous. CDR1 is SGHVS and CDR2 is FNYEAQ in the germline V gene. The V gene lost 4 bases and the J gene lost 5 bases, with 14 bases spanning the gap. This CDR3 comprises 14 residues.